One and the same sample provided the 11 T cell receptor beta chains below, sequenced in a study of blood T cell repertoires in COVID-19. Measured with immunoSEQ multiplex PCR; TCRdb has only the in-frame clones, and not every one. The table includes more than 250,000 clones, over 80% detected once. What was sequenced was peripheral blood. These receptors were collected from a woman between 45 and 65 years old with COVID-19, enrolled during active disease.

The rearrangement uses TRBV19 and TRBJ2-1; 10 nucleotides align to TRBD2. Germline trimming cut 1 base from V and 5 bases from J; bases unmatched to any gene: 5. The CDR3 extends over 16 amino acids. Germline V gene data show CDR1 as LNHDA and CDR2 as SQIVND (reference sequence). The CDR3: CASSIVGLAEDNEQFF. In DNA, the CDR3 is TGTGCCAGTAGTATAGTAGGACTAGCGGAAGACAATGAGCAGTTCTTC.

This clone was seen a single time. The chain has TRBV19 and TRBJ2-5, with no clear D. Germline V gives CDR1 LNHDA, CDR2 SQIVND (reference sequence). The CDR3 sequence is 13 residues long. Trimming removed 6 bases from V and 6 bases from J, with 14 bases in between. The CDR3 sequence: CASRNYDLKTQYF. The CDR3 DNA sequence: TGTGCCAGTAGAAACTACGACTTGAAGACCCAGTACTTC. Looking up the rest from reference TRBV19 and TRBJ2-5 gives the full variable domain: DGGITQSPKYLFRKEGQNVTLSCEQNLNHDAMYWYRQDPGQGLRLIYYSQIVNDFQKGDIAEGYSVSREKKESFPLTVTSAQKNPTAFYLCASRNYDLKTQYFGPGTRLLVL.

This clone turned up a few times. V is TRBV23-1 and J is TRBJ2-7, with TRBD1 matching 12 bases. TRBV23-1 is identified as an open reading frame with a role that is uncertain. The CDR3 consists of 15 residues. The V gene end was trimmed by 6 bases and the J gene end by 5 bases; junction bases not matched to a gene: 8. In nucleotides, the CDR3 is TGCGCCAGCAGCCCTCCGGGACAGGGGGCCAACGAGCAGTACTTC. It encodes CASSPPGQGANEQYF.

The CDR3 region is CASSPGAGRAYDEQFF. CDR3 sequence (DNA): TGTGCCAGCTCACCAGGTGCCGGGAGGGCCTATGATGAGCAGTTCTTC. This rearrangement joins TRBV18 to TRBJ2-1; TRBD2 agrees at 8 bases. Germline CDR1 is KGHSH and CDR2 is LQKENI. V shed 2 bases, J shed 8 bases, and the junction held 11 bases outside the gene matches. This CDR3 comprises 16 residues. Combining the CDR3 with reference TRBV18 and TRBJ2-1 gives the whole variable domain NAGVMQNPRHLVRRRGQEARLRCSPMKGHSHVYWYRQLPEEGLKFMVYLQKENIIDESGMPKERFSAEFPKEGPSILRIQQVVRGDSAAYFCASSPGAGRAYDEQFFGPGTRLTVL.

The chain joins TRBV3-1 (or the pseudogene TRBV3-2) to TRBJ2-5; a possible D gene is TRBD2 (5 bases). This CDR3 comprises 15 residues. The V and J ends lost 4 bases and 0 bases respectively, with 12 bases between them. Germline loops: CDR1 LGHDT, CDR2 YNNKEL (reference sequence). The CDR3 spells CASSPLGRNQETQYF. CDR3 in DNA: TGTGCCAGCAGCCCACTAGGACGGAACCAAGAGACCCAGTACTTC.

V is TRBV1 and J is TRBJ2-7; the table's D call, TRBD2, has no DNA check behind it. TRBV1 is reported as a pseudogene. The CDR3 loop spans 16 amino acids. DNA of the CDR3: TGCACCAGCAAAAGGGGGGCTAGCGGGGCTTCCTACGAGCAGTACTTC. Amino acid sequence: CTSKRGASGASYEQYF.

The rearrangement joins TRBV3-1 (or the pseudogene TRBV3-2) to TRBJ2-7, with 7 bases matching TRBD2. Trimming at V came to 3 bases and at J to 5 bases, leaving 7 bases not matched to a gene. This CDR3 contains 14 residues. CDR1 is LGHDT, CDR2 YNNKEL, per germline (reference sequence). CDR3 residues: CASSHHREAHEQYF. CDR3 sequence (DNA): TGTGCCAGCAGCCACCACCGGGAGGCCCACGAGCAGTACTTC.

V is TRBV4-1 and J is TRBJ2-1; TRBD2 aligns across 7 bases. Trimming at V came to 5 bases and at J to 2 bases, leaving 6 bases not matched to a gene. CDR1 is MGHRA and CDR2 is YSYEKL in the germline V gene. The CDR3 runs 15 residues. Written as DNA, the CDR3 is TGCGCCAGCAGCGCGGGAGTTCGGACCTACAATGAGCAGTTCTTC. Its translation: CASSAGVRTYNEQFF.

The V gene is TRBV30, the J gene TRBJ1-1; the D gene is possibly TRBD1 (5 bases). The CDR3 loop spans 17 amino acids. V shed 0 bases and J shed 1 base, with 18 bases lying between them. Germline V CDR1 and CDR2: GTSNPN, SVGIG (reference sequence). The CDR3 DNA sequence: TGTGCCTGGAGTGTGGGAGGGGCCCCGACGACGAACACTGAAGCTTTCTTT. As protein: CAWSVGGAPTTNTEAFF.

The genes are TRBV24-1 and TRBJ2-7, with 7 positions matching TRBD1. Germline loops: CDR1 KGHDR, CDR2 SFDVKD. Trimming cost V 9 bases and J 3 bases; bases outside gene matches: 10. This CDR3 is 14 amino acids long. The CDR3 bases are TGTGCCACCCCCAAAGACAGGGCGGGCTACGAGCAGTACTTC. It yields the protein CATPKDRAGYEQYF.

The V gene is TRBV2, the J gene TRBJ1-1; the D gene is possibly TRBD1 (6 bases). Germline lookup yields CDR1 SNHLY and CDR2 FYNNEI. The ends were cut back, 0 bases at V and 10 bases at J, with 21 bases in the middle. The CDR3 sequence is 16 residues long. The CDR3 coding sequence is TGTGCCAGCAGTGAAGCCCTGACAGGTTGGGTCCGTCGAGCTTTCTTT. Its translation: CASSEALTGWVRRAFF.